This T cell receptor (beta chain) comes out of a study of blood T cell repertoires in COVID-19. Overall study context: COVID-19 samples, acute and convalescent, were from the United States, Italy and Spain. PBMCs, B-cell-depleted T cells, or T cells were the source of the cDNA or gDNA that made up the material.

Germline lookup yields CDR1 SEHNR and CDR2 FQNEAQ (reference sequence). Deletions cut 7 bases from V and 7 bases from J, with 13 bases between. The length of the CDR3 is 12 residues. In the authors' workflow: Estimates of nucleated cell counts were drawn from the amplification of reference gene primers. Assay used: immunoSEQ multiplex PCR; TCRdb lists only in-frame clones, some missing. The V and J calls and clone size were taken over from that table, and D and trimming were inferred from the DNA. The sample holds about 240,000 clones, roughly 86% seen once. The sequence was collected from a man aged 80 or over with acute or convalescent COVID-19. The chain joins TRBV7-9 to TRBJ1-2, with D possibly matching TRBD1 (6 bases). The source material was peripheral blood. CDR3 nucleotides: TGTGCCAGCAACAGGGTATTGGGTGGCTACACCTTC. Its translation is CASNRVLGGYTF.